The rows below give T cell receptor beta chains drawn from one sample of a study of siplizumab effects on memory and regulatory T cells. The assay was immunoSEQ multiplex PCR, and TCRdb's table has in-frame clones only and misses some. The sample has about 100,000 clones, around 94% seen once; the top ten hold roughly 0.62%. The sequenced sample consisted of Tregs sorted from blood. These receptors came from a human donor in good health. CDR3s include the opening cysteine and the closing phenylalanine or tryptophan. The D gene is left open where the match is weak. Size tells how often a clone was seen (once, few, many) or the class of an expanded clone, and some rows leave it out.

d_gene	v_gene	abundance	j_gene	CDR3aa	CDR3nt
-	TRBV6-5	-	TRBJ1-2	CASTRTAKGSGYTF	TGTGCCAGCACCCGGACAGCAAAAGGGTCTGGCTACACCTTC
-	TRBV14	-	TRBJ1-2	CASSQVGSTRYYGYTF	TGTGCCAGCAGCCAAGTTGGTTCGACACGATACTATGGCTACACCTTC
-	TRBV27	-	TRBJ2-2	CASSITGSANTGELFF	TGTGCCAGCAGTATAACAGGGTCGGCGAACACCGGGGAGCTGTTTTTT
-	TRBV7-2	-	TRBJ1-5	CASSPYEGQPQHF	TGTGCCAGCAGCCCCTATGAAGGGCAGCCCCAGCATTTT
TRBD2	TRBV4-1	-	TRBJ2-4	CASSHSLAGALLAKNIQYF	TGCGCCAGCAGCCACTCCCTAGCGGGAGCGCTCTTAGCCAAAAACATTCAGTACTTC
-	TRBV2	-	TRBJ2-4	CASSEGSGGPRGKNIQYF	TGTGCCAGCAGTGAGGGGTCCGGGGGGCCGAGAGGCAAAAACATTCAGTACTTC
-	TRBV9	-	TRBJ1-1	CASSPRGRVHTEAFF	TGTGCCAGCAGTCCCAGGGGTAGGGTTCACACTGAAGCTTTCTTT
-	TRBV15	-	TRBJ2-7	CATSIGVGGSYEQYF	TGTGCCACCAGCATTGGAGTAGGGGGGTCCTACGAGCAGTACTTC
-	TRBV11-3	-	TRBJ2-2	CASSSANGELFF	TGTGCCAGCAGCTCCGCGAACGGGGAGCTGTTTTTT
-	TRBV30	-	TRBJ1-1	CAWSDLNTEAFF	TGTGCCTGGAGCGATTTAAACACTGAAGCTTTCTTT
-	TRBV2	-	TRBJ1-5	CASTARDRLPQHF	TGTGCCAGCACAGCCCGCGACCGTTTGCCCCAGCATTTT
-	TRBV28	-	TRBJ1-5	CASSLVAGVDQPQHF	TGTGCCAGCAGTTTGGTCGCAGGAGTCGATCAGCCCCAGCATTTT
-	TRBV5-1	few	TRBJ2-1	CASSLLRASSYNEQFF	TGCGCCAGCAGCTTGTTGCGGGCGAGCTCCTACAATGAGCAGTTCTTC
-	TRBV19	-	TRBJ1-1	CASKGWGDTEAFF	TGTGCCAGTAAGGGCTGGGGGGACACTGAAGCTTTCTTT
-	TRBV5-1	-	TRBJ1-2	CASSPYQSPTIFNYGYTF	TGCGCCAGCAGCCCCTACCAGAGTCCCACTATCTTTAACTATGGCTACACCTTC
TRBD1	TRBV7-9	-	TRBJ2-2	CASSSMWRTGGNTGELFF	TGTGCCAGCAGCTCGATGTGGCGGACAGGGGGCAACACCGGGGAGCTGTTTTTT
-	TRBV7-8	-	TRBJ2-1	CASSPRVRGSSYNEQFF	TGTGCCAGCAGCCCTCGGGTCCGCGGAAGCTCCTACAATGAGCAGTTCTTC
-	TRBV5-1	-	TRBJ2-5	CASSLAGSDSFETQYF	TGCGCCAGCAGCTTGGCCGGTTCCGACAGCTTCGAGACCCAGTACTTC
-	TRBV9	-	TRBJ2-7	CASSTGTAYEQYF	TGTGCCAGCAGCACCGGGACGGCCTACGAGCAGTACTTC
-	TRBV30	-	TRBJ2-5	CAWSSPGTQYF	TGTGCCTGGAGTTCCCCAGGGACCCAGTACTTC
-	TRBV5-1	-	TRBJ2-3	CASSLALRLNTDTQYF	TGCGCCAGCAGCTTGGCCTTACGGTTGAACACAGATACGCAGTATTTT
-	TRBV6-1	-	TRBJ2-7	CASLFNYEQYF	TGTGCCAGCCTTTTTAACTACGAGCAGTACTTC
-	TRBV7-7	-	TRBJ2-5	CASSRDLAEETQYF	TGTGCCAGCAGCAGGGATTTAGCTGAAGAGACCCAGTACTTC
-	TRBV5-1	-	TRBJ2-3	CASSPGAGEVHTQYF	TGCGCCAGCAGCCCCGGGGCAGGGGAGGTTCACACGCAGTATTTT
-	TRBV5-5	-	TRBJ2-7	CASSSHRDLRSYEQYF	TGTGCCAGCAGCTCCCACCGGGATCTAAGGTCCTACGAGCAGTACTTC
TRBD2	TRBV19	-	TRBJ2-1	CASSIDQVSGRIYNEQFF	TGTGCCAGTAGTATAGATCAGGTTAGCGGGAGAATTTACAATGAGCAGTTCTTC